The next 10 T cell receptor beta chains were all read from a single sample in a study of post-analysis software for immune sequencing data. No antigen has been identified for these receptors. Overall study results and limits: Relative to controls, patients had roughly five TRBV segments at higher frequency, with TRBV5-6, TRBV5-1 and TRBV20-1 among these.

Included in the TCR beta cDNA libraries were unique molecular identifiers. TCRdb itself ran the PCR reads through MiXCR, one entry per CDR3 protein. The sample yields approximately 660,000 distinct CDR3 sequences, approximately 59% seen once. The sample was blood. These receptors were obtained from a girl under 10 years old with multiple sclerosis.

This sequence joins TRBV12-3 or TRBV12-4 and TRBJ2-5; TRBD1 matches 7 bases. The J call is doubtful: the DNA matches TRBJ2-7 better. This CDR3 comprises 16 residues. The CDR3 sequence is CASTSPGRGSSHEQYF. CDR3 sequence (DNA): TGTGCCAGCACCTCTCCGGGCAGGGGGTCAAGTCACGAGCAGTACTTC.

The sample holds a few counts of this clonotype. The chain joins TRBV4-1 to TRBJ2-1; TRBD1 aligns across 7 bases. Germline V gene data show CDR1 as MGHRA and CDR2 as YSYEKL. CDR3 length: 15 residues. The ends lost 0 bases at V and 4 bases at J; junction bases unmatched: 3. CDR3 sequence (DNA): TGCGCCAGCAGCCAAGATGGGACAGCGTACAATGAGCAGTTCTTC. It yields the protein CASSQDGTAYNEQFF.

The rearrangement links TRBV29-1 to TRBJ2-1; 12 positions match TRBD2. Germline assignment: CDR1 SQVTM and CDR2 ANQGSEA. The CDR3 extends over 14 amino acids. The ends lost 5 bases at V and 7 bases at J; junction bases unmatched: 6. In DNA form, the CDR3 reads TGCAGCGTTTCTAGCGGGGGGGCCCCGAATGAGCAGTTCTTC. This encodes CSVSSGGAPNEQFF.

This clonotype was picked up a small number of times. V gene TRBV20-1 combines with J gene TRBJ2-1; the D is unclear. V gave up 0 bases and J gave up 4 bases, with 19 bases separating them. The CDR3 length is 17 residues. Germline V gene sequence: CDR1 DFQATT, CDR2 SNEGSKA (reference sequence). CDR3 DNA: TGCAGTGCTAGAGATCTCGCTCCGTTCAGCCTGTACAATGAGCAGTTCTTC. Its protein product is CSARDLAPFSLYNEQFF.

The chain employs TRBV5-5 and TRBJ2-3; weak D call: TRBD2 (6 bases). This CDR3 has 13 amino acids. Germline values: CDR1 SGHKS, CDR2 YYEKEE (reference sequence). V dropped 4 bases and J dropped 7 bases, with 13 bases sitting between them. CDR3 DNA: TGTGCCAGCAGCCCGTTAGCGGAGAATACGCAGTATTTT. Residues: CASSPLAENTQYF.

To note about this clonotype: Because the CDR3 is missing its conserved closing phenylalanine or tryptophan, this is likely a read error. The chain couples TRBV7-2 to TRBJ2-5; 7 nucleotides match TRBD2. Germline V gene data show CDR1 as SGHTA and CDR2 as FQGNSA. The CDR3 is 13 residues long. CDR3 DNA sequence: TGTGCCAGCAGCCTAGCGGCTCAAGAGAGCCAGTACTTA. Protein: CASSLAAQESQYL.

The chain employs TRBV10-3 and TRBJ2-4; no firm D call. The DNA end lines up better with TRBJ2-7; the J call may be wrong. The CDR3 length is 13 residues. Germline V gene data show CDR1 as ENHRY and CDR2 as SYGVKD. The CDR3 sequence is CAIRVDGSYEQYF. The CDR3 bases are TGTGCCATCAGGGTTGACGGATCCTACGAGCAGTACTTC.

The chain carries TRBV10-3 and TRBJ1-2; maybe TRBD1 (5 bases). V was clipped by 0 bases and J by 0 bases, with 11 bases between them. The length of the CDR3 is 16 residues. Germline CDR1 is ENHRY and CDR2 is SYGVKD. DNA for the CDR3: TGTGCCATCAGTGAGTCGATCACAGGAACTAACTATGGCTACACCTTC. Translated, it gives CAISESITGTNYGYTF.

The J gene is TRBJ2-5, the V gene TRBV20-1; D gene ambiguous. CDR1 and CDR2 (germline): DFQATT, SNEGSKA (reference sequence). This CDR3 is built from 12 residues. Trimming pared 3 bases from V and 0 bases from J, leaving 5 bases between. In nucleotides, the CDR3 is TGCAGTGCTAGTCCCTACCAAGAGACCCAGTACTTC. Amino acids: CSASPYQETQYF.

J is TRBJ2-3 and V is TRBV7-3; D is possibly TRBD2 (7 bases). CDR3 length: 14 residues. The germline V gene encodes CDR1 SGHTA and CDR2 FQGTGA. Between the trimmed V and J ends, which lost 4 bases and 10 bases, there was a span of 18 bases. The CDR3 is CASSSQGGGTAQYF. The CDR3 DNA reads TGTGCCAGCAGCTCACAAGGGGGAGGGACCGCGCAGTATTTT.